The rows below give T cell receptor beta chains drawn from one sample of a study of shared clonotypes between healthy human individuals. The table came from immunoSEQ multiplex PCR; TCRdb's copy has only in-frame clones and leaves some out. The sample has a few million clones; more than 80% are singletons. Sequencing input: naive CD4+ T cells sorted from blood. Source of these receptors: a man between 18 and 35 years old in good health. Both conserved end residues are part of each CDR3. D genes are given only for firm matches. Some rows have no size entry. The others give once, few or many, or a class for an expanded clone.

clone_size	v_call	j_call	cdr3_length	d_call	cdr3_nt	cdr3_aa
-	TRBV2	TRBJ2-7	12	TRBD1	TGTGCCAGCAGTGAGGACAGGGGCGAGCAGTACTTC	CASSEDRGEQYF
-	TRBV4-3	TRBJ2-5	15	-	TGCGCCAGCAGACCCACAGGAGCGGTTCAAGAGACCCAGTACTTC	CASRPTGAVQETQYF
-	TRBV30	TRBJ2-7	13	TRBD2	TGTGCCTGGGGGGAGGGAAAACCCTACGAGCAGTACTTC	CAWGEGKPYEQYF
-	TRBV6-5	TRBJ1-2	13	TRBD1	TGTGCCAGCAGTACGACAGGGGCGAATGGCTACACCTTC	CASSTTGANGYTF
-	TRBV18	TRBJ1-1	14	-	TGTGCCAGCTCACCAACGGGATCGAACACTGAAGCTTTCTTT	CASSPTGSNTEAFF
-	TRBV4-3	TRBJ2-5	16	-	TGCGCCAGCAGCCAAGGGCAGGCCTGGTACCAAGAGACCCAGTACTTC	CASSQGQAWYQETQYF
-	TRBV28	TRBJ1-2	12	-	TGTGCCAGCAGCCCCAATCACTATGGCTACACCTTC	CASSPNHYGYTF
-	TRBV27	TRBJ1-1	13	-	TGTGCCAGCGGCGGGACTGGGAACACTGAAGCTTTCTTT	CASGGTGNTEAFF
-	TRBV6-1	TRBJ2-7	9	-	TGTGCCGGTGGCCTGGAGCAGTACTTC	CAGGLEQYF
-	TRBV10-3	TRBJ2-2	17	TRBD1	TGTGCCATCAGTTACCCTCCAGGGGGATACGGCACCGGGGAGCTGTTTTTT	CAISYPPGGYGTGELFF
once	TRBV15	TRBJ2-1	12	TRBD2	TGTGCCACCAGCATAACTAGCGGTGAGCAGTTCTTC	CATSITSGEQFF
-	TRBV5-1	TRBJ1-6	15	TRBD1	TGCGCCAGCAGCTTCGGGACAGACCATAATTCACCCCTCCACTTT	CASSFGTDHNSPLHF
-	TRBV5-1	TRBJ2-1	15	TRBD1	TGCGCCAGCAGCTTGGGGACAGGCTCCTACAATGAGCAGTTCTTC	CASSLGTGSYNEQFF
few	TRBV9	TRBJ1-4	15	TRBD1	TGTGCCAGCAGCGTAAGGGACAGCCCTAATGAAAAACTGTTTTTT	CASSVRDSPNEKLFF
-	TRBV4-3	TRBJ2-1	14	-	TGCGCCAGCAGCCAAGGATACCTCGGGGATGAGCAGTTCTTC	CASSQGYLGDEQFF
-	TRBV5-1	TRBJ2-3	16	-	TGCGCCAGCAGCTTGGATGGGACAGATAAAGCGGGAGCGGAGTATTTT	CASSLDGTDKAGAEYF
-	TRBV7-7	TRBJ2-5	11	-	TGTGCTAGCAGCGCCGGGAAGACCCAGTACTTC	CASSAGKTQYF
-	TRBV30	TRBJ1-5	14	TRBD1	TGTGCCTGGACCGGACAGGGGCTAAATCAGCCCCAGCATTTT	CAWTGQGLNQPQHF
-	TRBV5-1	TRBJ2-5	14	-	TGCGCCAGCAGCTTGGAAGGTTCCCAAGAGACCCAGTACTTC	CASSLEGSQETQYF
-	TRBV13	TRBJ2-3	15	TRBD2	TGTGCCAGCAGCTTGGGGCGGGGGGGCCAGGATACGCAGTATTTT	CASSLGRGGQDTQYF
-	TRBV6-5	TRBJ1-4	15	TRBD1	TGTGCCAGCAGTTACTCGGAGACAGGGGGCGAAAAACTGTTTTTT	CASSYSETGGEKLFF
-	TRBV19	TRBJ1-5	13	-	TGTGCCAGTAGTGAGTCCCCGAATCAGCCCCAGCATTTT	CASSESPNQPQHF
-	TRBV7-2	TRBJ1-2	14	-	TGTGCCAGCAGCTGGGACACGGCTAACTATGGCTACACCTTC	CASSWDTANYGYTF
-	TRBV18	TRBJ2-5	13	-	TGTGCCAGCTCACCCGGCCCACTGGAGACCCAGTACTTC	CASSPGPLETQYF
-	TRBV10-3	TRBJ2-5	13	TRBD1	TGTGCCATCAGCGCAGGGGGCCAAGAGACCCAGTACTTC	CAISAGGQETQYF
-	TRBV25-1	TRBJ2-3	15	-	TGTGCCAGCAGTGTTGTGGTCCCTGGGACAGATACGCAGTATTTT	CASSVVVPGTDTQYF
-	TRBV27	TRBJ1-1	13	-	TGTGCCAGCAGTTTATCGCGAAACACTGAAGCTTTCTTT	CASSLSRNTEAFF
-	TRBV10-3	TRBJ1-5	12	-	TGTGCCATCAGTGATCCCCAGGGGCCCCAGCATTTT	CAISDPQGPQHF
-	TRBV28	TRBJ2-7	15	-	TGTGCCAGCAGTCCCTCGGACAGCCGCGTATACGAGCAGTACTTC	CASSPSDSRVYEQYF
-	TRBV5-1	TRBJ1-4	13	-	TGCGCCAGCAGCCCTACAGGGAATGAAAAACTGTTTTTT	CASSPTGNEKLFF
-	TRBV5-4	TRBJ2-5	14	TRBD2	TGTGCCAGCAGCTTGGGATCTAGCGGTGAGACCCAGTACTTC	CASSLGSSGETQYF
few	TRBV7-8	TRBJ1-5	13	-	TGTGCCAGCAGGAGGGGAAACAATCAGCCCCAGCATTTT	CASRRGNNQPQHF
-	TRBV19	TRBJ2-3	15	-	TGTGCCAGTAGAACCCTGGGGGCCACCACAGATACGCAGTATTTT	CASRTLGATTDTQYF